These 24 T cell receptor beta chains were sequenced from one sample in a study of blood T cell repertoires in COVID-19. Some clones are missing from TCRdb's copy, which holds only in-frame ones; the method was immunoSEQ multiplex PCR. Of 150,000 to 160,000 clones listed, around 85% are singletons. What was sequenced was peripheral blood. These receptors were obtained from a man aged 60-69 years with COVID-19, enrolled during active disease.

The V call is TRBV7-2, the J call TRBJ1-1; D unclear. Trimming shortened V by 5 bases and J by 0 bases, and 13 bases separated the two germline ends. This CDR3 is 15 amino acids long. Germline CDR1 reads SGHTA; CDR2 reads FQGNSA. The DNA of the CDR3 is TGTGCCAGCAGCCTGGTCGCGGGGATGAACACTGAAGCTTTCTTT. Residues: CASSLVAGMNTEAFF.

This chain joins TRBV5-8 and TRBJ1-2; 10 bases match TRBD1. J gave up 7 bases and V 4 bases, and 4 bases lay outside the gene matches. The CDR3 sequence is 13 residues long. Germline assignment: CDR1 SGHTS and CDR2 YDEGEE. The CDR3 sequence is CASSPTGGFGYTF. The CDR3 bases are TGTGCCAGCAGCCCGACAGGGGGCTTTGGCTACACCTTC.

This chain uses TRBV20-1 with TRBJ1-2, with 7 bases lining up with TRBD1. The CDR3 loop spans 11 amino acids. J lost 8 bases, V lost 6 bases, and 6 bases had no gene match. Germline CDR1 DFQATT, CDR2 SNEGSKA (reference sequence). In nucleotides, the CDR3 is TGCAGTGCGTGGACAGGACAGGGCTACACCTTC. Its protein product is CSAWTGQGYTF.

V and J are TRBV6-5 and TRBJ2-2, with D perhaps matching TRBD2 (5 bases). The V gene's germline CDR1 is MNHEY and CDR2 SVGAGI. Trimming left V 5 bases short and J 5 bases short, with 12 bases between. This CDR3 contains 14 residues. The CDR3 is CASSRSVNTGELFF. DNA of the CDR3: TGTGCCAGCAGTCGTAGCGTTAATACCGGGGAGCTGTTTTTT.

The chain joins TRBV28 to TRBJ2-3; 7 bases fit TRBD2. Per the germline V gene, CDR1 is MDHEN and CDR2 is SYDVKM. The CDR3 consists of 18 residues. The V segment lost 3 bases and the J segment 0 bases; nucleotides outside the gene matches: 12. CDR3 loop: CASSLVAGGWKSTDTQYF. The DNA for the CDR3 is TGTGCCAGCAGTTTGGTAGCGGGTGGTTGGAAAAGCACAGATACGCAGTATTTT.

The V call is TRBV5-8, the J call TRBJ1-2, with TRBD1 identical over 8 bases. Per germline, CDR1 SGHTS and CDR2 YDEGEE. CDR3 size: 14 residues. The V and J ends lost 7 bases and 4 bases, in that order; junction bases with no gene match: 9. The CDR3 DNA follows: TGTGCCAGCTGGACGGCAGGGGGCGGCTATGGCTACACCTTC. Residues: CASWTAGGGYGYTF.

V and J are TRBV7-9 and TRBJ1-2; D might be TRBD1 (6 bases). Trimming stripped 2 bases from V and 5 bases from J, with 12 bases between. Germline-derived CDR1 and CDR2 are SEHNR and FQNEAQ (reference sequence). The CDR3 contains 14 residues. The CDR3 loop reads CASSLSQGLYGYTF. The CDR3 nucleotides are TGTGCCAGCAGCTTATCGCAGGGGCTTTATGGCTACACCTTC. The full variable domain, rest sourced from reference TRBV7-9 and TRBJ1-2, is DTGVSQNPRHKITKRGQNVTFRCDPISEHNRLYWYRQTLGQGPEFLTYFQNEAQLEKSRLLSDRFSAERPKGSFSTLEIQRTEQGDSAMYLCASSLSQGLYGYTFGSGTRLTVV.

The genes are TRBV28 and TRBJ2-3, with 9 bases identical to TRBD2. The V gene end was trimmed by 2 bases and the J gene end by 3 bases; junction bases not matched to a gene: 3. The CDR3 length is 15 residues. The germline CDR1 and CDR2 sequences are MDHEN and SYDVKM. The CDR3 coding sequence is TGTGCCAGCAGTTTACTAGCGGGGAGAACAGATACGCAGTATTTT. This sequence encodes CASSLLAGRTDTQYF.

V usage is TRBV19 and J usage is TRBJ1-1; no firm D call. This CDR3 is built from 15 residues. Germline lookup yields CDR1 LNHDA and CDR2 SQIVND (reference sequence). V was shortened by 6 bases and J by 2 bases, with 16 bases between the two germline ends. The CDR3 protein is CASSRGKQINTEAFF. Here the CDR3 DNA reads TGTGCCAGTAGCCGGGGAAAACAGATAAACACTGAAGCTTTCTTT.

The chain has TRBV27 and TRBJ2-5; D unclear. With 5 bases removed from V and 6 bases from J, the gap between germline ends came to 13 bases. Germline V CDR1 and CDR2: MNHEY, SMNVEV (reference sequence). The CDR3 length is 13 residues. CDR3 region: CASSPGGTKTQYF. CDR3 nucleotide sequence: TGTGCCAGCAGTCCAGGTGGTACCAAGACCCAGTACTTC.

The chain couples TRBV7-2 to TRBJ2-4; TRBD2 matches at 10 bases. After removal of 2 bases from V and 6 bases from J, the junction contained 10 bases not matched to a gene. Germline CDR1 is SGHTA and CDR2 is FQGNSA. The CDR3 runs 17 residues. This CDR3 reads CASSLLAGAGGGNIQYF. The CDR3 DNA sequence: TGTGCCAGCAGCTTATTAGCTGGAGCGGGGGGGGGAAACATTCAGTACTTC. The full variable domain, rest sourced from reference TRBV7-2 and TRBJ2-4, is GAGVSQSPSNKVTEKGKDVELRCDPISGHTALYWYRQSLGQGLEFLIYFQGNSAPDKSGLPSDRFSAERTGGSVSTLTIQRTQQEDSAVYLCASSLLAGAGGGNIQYFGAGTRLSVL.

The chain carries TRBV7-9 and TRBJ1-5; D perhaps matches TRBD1 (6 bases). With 5 bases removed from V and 1 base from J, the gap between germline ends came to 12 bases. This CDR3 spans 15 amino acids. Germline V gives CDR1 SEHNR, CDR2 FQNEAQ (reference sequence). CDR3 coding DNA: TGTGCCAGCAGCGGGGGCTCGGGGAGCAATCAGCCCCAGCATTTT. The encoded protein is CASSGGSGSNQPQHF.

The rearrangement uses TRBV6-2 or TRBV6-3 and TRBJ2-5, with 13 bases lining up with TRBD2. From germline, CDR1 is MNHEY and CDR2 SVGEGT. The junction had 11 bases not matched to a gene; V was cut back by 5 bases and J by 5 bases. CDR3 size: 17 residues. Here the CDR3 reads CASSPTSGGADWETQYF. CDR3 DNA: TGTGCCAGCAGTCCCACTAGCGGGGGGGCCGACTGGGAGACCCAGTACTTC.

This clone was seen a single time. This chain connects TRBV6-5 to TRBJ1-1; D is ambiguous. CDR1 and CDR2 (germline): MNHEY, SVGAGI. The CDR3 contains 16 residues. The V gene lost 0 bases and the J gene lost 1 base, with 12 bases spanning the gap. This chain's CDR3 is CASSYSRATTNTEAFF. The CDR3, as DNA: TGTGCCAGCAGTTACTCGAGGGCGACAACGAACACTGAAGCTTTCTTT.

V and J are TRBV18 and TRBJ1-3, with 7 bases lining up with TRBD1. V shed 0 bases and J 5 bases; nucleotides not matched to a gene: 1. In germline, CDR1 is KGHSH, CDR2 LQKENI. This CDR3 has 14 amino acids. The DNA for the CDR3 is TGTGCCAGCTCACCACCGGGACAGAGAAACACCATATATTTT. It yields the protein CASSPPGQRNTIYF.

This chain uses TRBV11-2 with TRBJ2-5; possible D gene TRBD2, 6 bases. The CDR3 consists of 15 residues. Germline-derived CDR1 and CDR2 are SGHAT and FQNNGV. Trimming removed 5 bases from V and 4 bases from J, with 17 bases in between. The CDR3 DNA sequence: TGTGCCAGCAGCCAAAATATGGGGGGTGGAGAGACCCAGTACTTC. This encodes CASSQNMGGGETQYF.

The chain has TRBV18 and TRBJ1-5, with D possibly matching TRBD1 (6 bases). This CDR3 contains 14 residues. The germline V gene has CDR1 KGHSH and CDR2 LQKENI. Trimming took 2 bases from V and 4 from J, leaving 9 bases between them. CDR3 nucleotide sequence: TGTGCCAGCTCACCAGCGGGGGCTAATCAGCCCCAGCATTTT. Translated, it gives CASSPAGANQPQHF.

The chain links TRBV4-3 to TRBJ1-2; D uncertain. Germline loops: CDR1 LGHNA, CDR2 YSLEER. The CDR3 length is 13 residues. V lost 4 bases and J 8 bases, leaving 14 bases between the germline ends. This chain's CDR3 is CASSPDTRGGYTF. CDR3 DNA sequence: TGCGCCAGCAGCCCAGACACCCGGGGAGGCTACACCTTC.

J is TRBJ1-3 and V is TRBV11-3; the match to TRBD1 covers 8 bases. The germline V gene has CDR1 SGHNT and CDR2 YENEEA. This CDR3 contains 16 residues. Trimming at V came to 4 bases and at J to 3 bases, leaving 8 bases not matched to a gene. The CDR3 nucleotides read TGTGCCAGCAGCTCCGGGACAGGATTCGGTGGAAACACCATATATTTT. Translating it yields CASSSGTGFGGNTIYF.

J is TRBJ1-1 and V is TRBV21-1; TRBD1 is the table's D call and was not checked against the DNA. TRBV21-1 is designated a pseudogene. The CDR3 is 18 residues long. The CDR3 DNA reads as TGTGCCAGCAGCAAAGCGCGGGACAGGGGCAGATTGAACACTGAAGCTTTCTTT. It codes for CASSKARDRGRLNTEAFF.

The V call is TRBV19, the J call TRBJ1-4; TRBD1 matches 9 bases. Germline V lookup: CDR1 LNHDA, CDR2 SQIVND (reference sequence). V gave up 7 bases and J gave up 3 bases; unmatched junction bases: 6. The CDR3 extends over 15 amino acids. The CDR3: CASTNTGGSNEKLFF. The CDR3 DNA follows: TGTGCCAGTACAAATACAGGGGGCTCTAATGAAAAACTGTTTTTT.

This clone has more than one count but fewer than ten. The chain links TRBV6-5 to TRBJ2-3, with 7 positions matching TRBD1. With V trimmed by 6 bases and J by 3 bases, 9 bases remained unmatched. The germline gives CDR1 MNHEY, CDR2 SVGAGI. The CDR3 spans 15 residues. The CDR3 DNA follows: TGTGCCAGCAGAAAACAGGGGAAACTGACAGATACGCAGTATTTT. The encoded protein is CASRKQGKLTDTQYF.

The V call is TRBV27, the J call TRBJ2-1; 8 bases fit TRBD2. Germline CDR1 is MNHEY and CDR2 is SMNVEV (reference sequence). Unmatched junction bases numbered 6, after V lost 0 bases and J lost 8 bases. This CDR3 has 15 amino acids. This CDR3 is CASSLSFGGAYEQFF. The CDR3 DNA reads TGTGCCAGCAGTTTATCCTTCGGGGGGGCGTATGAGCAGTTCTTC.

The chain is built from TRBV7-4 and TRBJ1-5, with 10 bases lining up with TRBD1. Trimming removed 5 bases from V and 10 bases from J; junction bases left unmatched: 20. From germline, CDR1 is SGHVT and CDR2 SQSDAQ. The CDR3 has 18 amino acids. The DNA of the CDR3 is TGTGCCAGCAGCCAGAGGACAGGGGGGGCACAAGACATTAAACCCCAGCATTTT. This sequence encodes CASSQRTGGAQDIKPQHF.